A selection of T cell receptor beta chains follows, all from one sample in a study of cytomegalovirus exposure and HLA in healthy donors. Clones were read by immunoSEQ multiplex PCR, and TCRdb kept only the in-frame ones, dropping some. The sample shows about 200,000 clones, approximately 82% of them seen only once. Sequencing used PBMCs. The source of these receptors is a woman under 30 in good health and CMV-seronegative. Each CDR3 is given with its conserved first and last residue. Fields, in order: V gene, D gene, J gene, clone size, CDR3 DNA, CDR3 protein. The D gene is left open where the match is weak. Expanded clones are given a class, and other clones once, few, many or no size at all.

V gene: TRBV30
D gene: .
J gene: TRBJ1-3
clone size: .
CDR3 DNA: TGTGCCTGGAGTGTACTATTACGTTTCGGGGAAAACACCATATATTTT
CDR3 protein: CAWSVLLRFGENTIYF

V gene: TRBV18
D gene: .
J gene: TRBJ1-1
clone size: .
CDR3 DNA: TGTGCCAGCTCACCGGACGATTACAGGGTGGCTTTCTTT
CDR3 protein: CASSPDDYRVAFF

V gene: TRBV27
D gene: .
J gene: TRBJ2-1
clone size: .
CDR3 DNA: TGTGCCAGCAGCCTCCGGGCCTCGGACGCTGAGCAGTTCTTC
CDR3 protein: CASSLRASDAEQFF

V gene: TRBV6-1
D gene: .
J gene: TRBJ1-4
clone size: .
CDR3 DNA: TGTGCCAGCAGTAACCAGAGGCAGGGCGAGGAAAAACTGTTTTTT
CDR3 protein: CASSNQRQGEEKLFF

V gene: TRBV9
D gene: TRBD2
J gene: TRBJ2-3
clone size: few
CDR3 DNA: TGTGCCAGCAGCGTAGAAGCGGTGGTAGCGGGCCCAGGCACAGATACGCAGTATTTT
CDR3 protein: CASSVEAVVAGPGTDTQYF

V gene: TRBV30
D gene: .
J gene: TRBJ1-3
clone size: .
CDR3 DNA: TGTGCCTGGAACGTGGGGGGTACTGGAAACACCATATATTTT
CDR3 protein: CAWNVGGTGNTIYF

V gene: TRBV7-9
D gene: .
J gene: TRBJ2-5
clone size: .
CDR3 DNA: TGTGCCAGCATCCCCCTAGCCATAGGAGAGACCCAGTACTTC
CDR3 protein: CASIPLAIGETQYF

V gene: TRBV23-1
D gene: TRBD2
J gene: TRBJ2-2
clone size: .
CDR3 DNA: TGCGCCAGCAGTCCCGGAGAGCGGGAGGGACAGGGGGAGCTGTTTTTT
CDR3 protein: CASSPGEREGQGELFF

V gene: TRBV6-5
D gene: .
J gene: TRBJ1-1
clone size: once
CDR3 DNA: TGTGCCAGCAGTTACGGGCGGGGGGGCACTGAAGCTTTCTTT
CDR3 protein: CASSYGRGGTEAFF

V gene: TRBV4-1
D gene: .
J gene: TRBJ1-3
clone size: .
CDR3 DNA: TGCGCCAGCAGCATCAAAGGGGCCTCTGGAAACACCATATATTTT
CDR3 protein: CASSIKGASGNTIYF

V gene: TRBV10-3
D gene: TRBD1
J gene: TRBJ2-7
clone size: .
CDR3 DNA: TGTGCCATCAGCTGGGACAGGGGTTCCTACGAGCAGTACTTC
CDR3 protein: CAISWDRGSYEQYF

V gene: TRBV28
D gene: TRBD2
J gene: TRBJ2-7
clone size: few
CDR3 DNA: TGTGCCAGCAGCTCCATCGAGCGGGAGGTCTCCTACGAGCAGTACTTC
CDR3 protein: CASSSIEREVSYEQYF

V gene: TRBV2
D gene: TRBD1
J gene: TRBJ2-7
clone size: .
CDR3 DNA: TGTGCCAGCAGGGGACAGTACGAGCAGTACTTC
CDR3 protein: CASRGQYEQYF

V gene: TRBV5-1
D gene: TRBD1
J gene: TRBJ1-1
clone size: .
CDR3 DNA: TGCGCCAGCAGCTTGGCTACAGGGGGCGGTGAAGCTTTCTTT
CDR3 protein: CASSLATGGGEAFF

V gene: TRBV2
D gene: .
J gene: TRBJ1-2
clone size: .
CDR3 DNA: TGTGCCAGCAGTGAGGGTAGGGGAAGAGACTATGGCTACACCTTC
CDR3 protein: CASSEGRGRDYGYTF

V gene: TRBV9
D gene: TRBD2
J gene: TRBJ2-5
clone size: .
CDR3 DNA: TGTGCCAGCAGCTCTCTGGGGAGCGGGAGGGCCGGGGAGACCCAGTACTTC
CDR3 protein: CASSSLGSGRAGETQYF

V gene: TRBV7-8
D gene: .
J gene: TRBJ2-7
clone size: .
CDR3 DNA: TGTGCCAGCAGCCGAATGGGGCTCTCCTACGAGCAGTACTTC
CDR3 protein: CASSRMGLSYEQYF

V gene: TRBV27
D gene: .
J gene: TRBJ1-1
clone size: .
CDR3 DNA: TGTGCCAGCAGTTTACTCGGTCTTAGGGACACTGAAGCTTTCTTT
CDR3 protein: CASSLLGLRDTEAFF

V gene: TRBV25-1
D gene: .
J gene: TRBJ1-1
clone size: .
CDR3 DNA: TGTGCCAGCAGTGGCTGGGATGACACTGAAGCTTTCTTT
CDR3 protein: CASSGWDDTEAFF

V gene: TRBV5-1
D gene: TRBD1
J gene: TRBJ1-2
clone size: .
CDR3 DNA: TGCGCCAGCAGCCCGGACAGGGAGGACTATGGCTACACCTTC
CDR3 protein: CASSPDREDYGYTF

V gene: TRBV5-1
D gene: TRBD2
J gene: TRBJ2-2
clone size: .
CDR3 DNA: TGCGCCAGCAGCCAGACGGGAGGAGGCACCGGGGAGCTGTTTTTT
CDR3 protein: CASSQTGGGTGELFF

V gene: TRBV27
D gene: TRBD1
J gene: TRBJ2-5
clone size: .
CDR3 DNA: TGTGCCAGCAGTTTATCACAGGGGATGTCGGAGACCCAGTACTTC
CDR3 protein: CASSLSQGMSETQYF

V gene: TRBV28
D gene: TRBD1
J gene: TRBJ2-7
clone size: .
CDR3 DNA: TGTGCCAGCAGTGCCTCGACAGGGGCCTACGAGCAGTACTTC
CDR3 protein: CASSASTGAYEQYF

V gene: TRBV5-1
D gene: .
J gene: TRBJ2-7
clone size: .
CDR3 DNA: TGCGCCAGCAGCCGGACTGCCTACGAGCAGTACTTC
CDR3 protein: CASSRTAYEQYF

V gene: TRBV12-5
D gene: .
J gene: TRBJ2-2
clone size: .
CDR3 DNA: TGTGCTAGTGCTCAGCAGGCGCTAGCGTCGTACACCGGGGAGCTGTTTTTT
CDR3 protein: CASAQQALASYTGELFF

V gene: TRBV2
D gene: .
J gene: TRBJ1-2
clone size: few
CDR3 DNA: TGTGCCAGCAAAGAAGGGGAATATGGCTACACCTTC
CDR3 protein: CASKEGEYGYTF

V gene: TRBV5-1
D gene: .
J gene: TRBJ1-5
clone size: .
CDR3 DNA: TGCGCCAGCAGCTTGGGGGGACATCAGCCCCAGCATTTT
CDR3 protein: CASSLGGHQPQHF